This T cell receptor beta chain was identified in a study of CD8 T cells in ankylosing spondylitis. Study findings and constraints: Relatively scarce in peripheral blood, disease-linked clones were CD8+. Among TCR beta sequences, a motif of under 10 highly homologous variants appeared characteristic of ankylosing spondylitis blood. Reported data indicate significant enrichment of disease-linked clones within matched ankylosing spondylitis synovial fluid.

Worth noting for this clonotype: The antigen is unknown.

The CDR3 contains 14 residues. V shed 1 base and J shed 6 bases, with 13 bases lying between them. In germline, CDR1 is DFQATT, CDR2 SNEGSKA (reference sequence). As the method for making TCR beta libraries, quantitative 5'-RACE with molecular barcodes was used. Via MiXCR, TCRdb re-called the 5' RACE reads, giving one row per CDR3 protein. The table shows about 360,000 distinct CDR3 sequences, with under 15% occurring only once. Sequencing was performed on blood, either unsorted or a sorted T cell fraction (not recorded which). This chain links TRBV20-1 with TRBJ2-4; no clear D gene. The sequence came from a male donor with ankylosing spondylitis or in good health (not recorded which). The CDR3 sequence is CSARVDRLGNIQYF. The DNA of the CDR3 is TGCAGTGCTAGAGTGGACCGCTTGGGAAACATTCAGTACTTC.